Below are 31 T cell receptor beta chains sequenced from a single sample in a study of tumor and adjacent non-tumor tissue in lung cancer. A modified ARM-PCR protocol with three rounds of nested PCR amplified TCRbeta. TCRdb processed the multiplex PCR reads anew with MiXCR; each CDR3 protein has one entry. The table records some 97,000 distinct CDR3 sequences, over 55% of them present only once. No cell sorting was done before RNA was extracted from the tissue. More than 3 cm separated this lung sample from the edge of the tumor. What was sequenced was distant non-tumor lung tissue. The receptors come from a man aged 25-45 years with non-small cell lung cancer.

On this clonotype itself: A much larger clone lies one base from this, so it may be a read error. The chain is built from TRBV5-1 and TRBJ1-5; D is possibly TRBD1 (5 bases). Germline V gene sequence: CDR1 SGHRS, CDR2 YFSETQ. The CDR3 runs 15 residues. CDR3 sequence: CVSREGPNSNQPQHF. The CDR3 DNA sequence: TGCGTCAGCAGAGAGGGGCCAAATAGCAATCAGCCCCAGCATTTT.

Of note for this clonotype: One end of the junction does not line up with germline, which may come from a read error. CDR3 amino acids: CASRNQWPHNSALHF. The CDR3 bases are TGTGCCAGCAGAAACCAGTGGCCTCATAATTCAGCCCTCCACTTT. The chain employs TRBV12-3 or TRBV12-4 and TRBJ1-6, with D unresolved. The CDR3 totals 15 residues.

Concerning this clonotype: The junction and the germline gene differ at one end; a read error may be behind it. The V gene is TRBV6-2 or TRBV6-3, the J gene TRBJ1-1; D is unclear. CDR1 is MNHEY and CDR2 is SVGEGT in the germline V gene. This CDR3 spans 13 amino acids. CDR3 nucleotide sequence: TGTGTCAGCAGTTACGGCATCCTCACGCAAGCTTTATTT. Residues: CVSSYGILTQALF.

Concerning this clonotype: This may be a read error: a much more frequent sequence differs by one nucleotide. The rearrangement uses TRBV6-2 or TRBV6-3 and TRBJ1-5; D is undetermined. Looked up from germline, CDR1 is MNHEY and CDR2 is SVGEGT. The CDR3 extends over 13 amino acids. The CDR3 bases are TGTGCCAGCGCCGGGTATAGCAATCGGCCCCAGCATTTT. Translating it yields CASAGYSNRPQHF.

This clonotype was found a few times. A much bigger clone sits one base away, suggesting this may be a read error. The chain combines TRBV6-5 with TRBJ2-1; TRBD1 might be the D (5 bases). The CDR3 runs to 15 residues. Germline CDR1 MNHEY, CDR2 SVGAGI. Trimming removed 6 bases at V and 6 bases at J, with 18 bases between. This chain's CDR3 is CASSLSGSAGNEQFF. The DNA for the CDR3 is TGTGCCAGCAGCCTCTCAGGGTCAGCTGGCAATGAGCAGTTCTTC.

This clonotype came up once. The gene calls are TRBV29-1 and TRBJ2-1; 7 nucleotides align to TRBD1. Germline CDR1 and CDR2: SQVTM and ANQGSEA. This CDR3 spans 12 amino acids. CDR3 sequence (DNA): TGCAGTGACCGACAGGGTTCAAGGGAGCAGTTCTTC. Translated, it gives CSDRQGSREQFF.

This clonotype was seen many times. J is TRBJ2-2 and V is TRBV12-3 or TRBV12-4, with a possible D match to TRBD2 (6 bases). V gave up 1 base and J gave up 3 bases, with 9 bases separating them. CDR3 length: 15 amino acids. CDR3 DNA: TGTGCCAGCAGTTTAGGAGGGAGGCACACCGGGGAGCTGTTTTTT. Encoded protein: CASSLGGRHTGELFF.

The chain combines TRBV12-3 or TRBV12-4 with TRBJ1-3; D is unclear. This CDR3 contains 15 residues. Trimming took off 9 bases at V and 2 bases at J, with 17 bases between the two ends. The CDR3 protein is CASTPRDRAGNTIYF. In nucleotides, the CDR3 is TGTGCCAGTACTCCTAGGGATCGCGCTGGAAACACCATATATTTT.

As for this clonotype: Its ends do not fully match the called genes, so a read error is possible. V gene TRBV4-3 combines with J gene TRBJ2-5, with D possibly matching TRBD1 (6 bases). TRBJ2-1 matches the DNA end more closely, so the J call is doubtful. Germline V CDR1 and CDR2: LGHNA, YSLEER. The CDR3 loop spans 14 amino acids. CDR3 sequence reads: CASSQVSGQDTQFF. The CDR3 region has the DNA TGTGCCAGCAGCCAAGTCTCGGGACAAGATACCCAGTTCTTC.

Points on this clonotype: At one end, the junction sequence differs from germline, possibly due to a read error. The chain links TRBV11-3 to TRBJ2-1; unclear D gene. This CDR3 has 15 residues. Per germline, CDR1 SGHNT and CDR2 YENEEA. The CDR3, as DNA: TGTGCTAGCAGCTTCGAGGTCGAGACCTACAATGAGCGGTTCTTC. This encodes CASSFEVETYNERFF. The variable domain in full, completed from reference TRBV11-3 and TRBJ2-1, reads EAGVVQSPRYKIIEKKQPVAFWCNPISGHNTLYWYLQNLGQGPELLIRYENEEAVDDSQLPKDRFSAERLKGVDSTLKIQPAELGDSAVYLCASSFEVETYNERFFGPGTRLTVL.

Worth noting for this clonotype: At one boundary the junction diverges from the germline segment, which might be a read error. The rearrangement joins TRBV6-1 to TRBJ2-7; 9 bases are shared with TRBD1. This CDR3 is 16 amino acids long. CDR1 is MNHNS and CDR2 is SASEGT in the germline V gene. CDR3 DNA: TGTGCCAGCCGTGAATGGACCGGGACAGGGTTAAGCGAGCAGTATTTC. Translated: CASREWTGTGLSEQYF.

V and J are TRBV6-6 and TRBJ1-1; D unresolved. This CDR3 comprises 12 residues. Looked up from germline, CDR1 is MNHNY and CDR2 is SVGAGI (reference sequence). Trimming pared 6 bases from V and 5 bases from J, leaving 10 bases between. CDR3 sequence: CASSKVRTEAFF. The CDR3 region has the DNA TGTGCCAGCAGCAAGGTGAGGACTGAAGCTTTCTTT.

Remarks on this clonotype: This may arise from a read error, as a much more abundant clone is one base away. This chain connects TRBV28 to TRBJ1-1; TRBD1 might be the D (6 bases). This CDR3 has 14 residues. V was trimmed by 3 bases and J by 5 bases, leaving 13 bases between them. Germline-derived CDR1 and CDR2 are MDHEN and SYDVKM. CDR3: CASSFTEGGTEAFF. CDR3 DNA: TGTGCCAGCAGTTTTACAGAAGGGGGGACTGAAGCTTTCTTT.

Worth noting for this clonotype: Compared with germline, one end of the junction differs, possibly owing to a read error. The rearrangement uses TRBV10-3 and TRBJ2-7, with D perhaps TRBD2 (6 bases). Germline CDR1 ENHRY, CDR2 SYGVKD. The CDR3 totals 12 residues. The CDR3 region is CATRGLSGEQYF. The CDR3 nucleotides are TGTGCCACTCGGGGACTCAGTGGAGAGCAGTATTTC.

This clonotype was seen at least ten times. The J gene is TRBJ1-2, the V gene TRBV24-1; D remains ambiguous. This CDR3 has 14 residues. The germline V and J ends were trimmed by 3 bases and 5 bases, with 12 bases remaining between them. Germline CDR1 KGHDR, CDR2 SFDVKD. CDR3 nucleotide sequence: TGTGCCACCAGTGATCCTCAGACAAGATATGGCTACACCTTC. Protein product: CATSDPQTRYGYTF.

Notes on this clonotype: A single base separates this from a much larger clone, so it may be a read error. The gene calls are TRBV4-1 and TRBJ2-3, with 8 bases aligning to TRBD2. CDR3 length: 16 amino acids. Germline V CDR1 and CDR2: MGHRA, YSYEKL. The CDR3: CASGQTWSGGVDTQYF. The CDR3 DNA follows: TGCGCCAGCGGCCAAACTTGGTCGGGGGGGGTAGATACGCAGTATTTT.

Comments on this clonotype: The junction and the germline gene differ at one end; a read error may be behind it. The rearrangement uses TRBV12-3 or TRBV12-4 and TRBJ2-7; D tentatively fits TRBD1 or TRBD2 (5 bases each). This CDR3 comprises 13 residues. The CDR3 reads CASNLGTHGEQYF. DNA of the CDR3: TGTGCCAGCAATTTAGGGACCCATGGGGAGCAGTACTTC.

A note on this clonotype: The junction does not match germline at one end; this may be a read error. V usage is TRBV10-1 and J usage is TRBJ2-2, with a weak D call TRBD2 (6 bases). Germline V gives CDR1 WNHNN, CDR2 SYGVQD (reference sequence). This CDR3 has 15 residues. CDR3 residues: CVSSESTGGTGELFF. The CDR3 DNA sequence: TGCGTCAGCAGTGAGTCGACTGGGGGGACCGGGGAGCTGTTTTTT.

As to this clonotype: A read error is likely, as this CDR3 ends without the conserved phenylalanine or tryptophan. The DNA is omitted, as the CDR3 cannot be located on it reliably, and the CDR3 follows TCRdb's listing. The chain links TRBV6-4 to TRBJ2-1; TRBD2 is the table's D call and was not checked against the DNA. Germline V CDR1 and CDR2: MRHNA, SNTAGT. The CDR3 is 13 residues long, counting both termini. The CDR3 sequence is CASSDSGTSGRVL.

As concerns this clonotype: One junction end does not reproduce the germline sequence, and a read error may be involved. The rearrangement joins TRBV20-1 to TRBJ2-2; D tentatively fits TRBD1 or TRBD2 (5 bases each). CDR1 DFQATT and CDR2 SNEGSKA come from the germline V gene (reference sequence). This CDR3 spans 15 amino acids. The CDR3, as DNA: TGCAGCGCTAGCCCCTCGACAAGGGGCCTCGGGGAGCTGTTTTTT. This gives the protein CSASPSTRGLGELFF.

With respect to this clonotype: The junction differs from germline at one of its ends, possibly a read error. The chain uses TRBV5-4 and TRBJ2-7; perhaps D is TRBD1 or TRBD2 (6 bases each). The CDR3 contains 15 residues. The germline gives CDR1 SGHNT, CDR2 YYREEE (reference sequence). CDR3 residues: CASSAGPGALYEQYF. CDR3 DNA sequence: TGTGCTAGCAGCGCCGGACCGGGGGCCCTTTACGAGCAGTACTTC.

To note about this clonotype: Since a much larger clone is just one base distant, this may be a read error. The conserved final phenylalanine or tryptophan is absent from the CDR3, which likely points to a read error. It is unclear where the CDR3 begins or ends on the DNA, so no DNA is shown, and the CDR3 is as TCRdb lists it. The rearrangement links TRBV13 to TRBJ1-2. Germline V CDR1 and CDR2: PRHDT, FYEKMQ (reference sequence). A total of 11 residues make up the CDR3, ends included. This CDR3 reads CASSLGAQHTV.

This clonotype was observed once. An end of the junction does not agree with germline; a read error may underlie this. The chain recombines TRBV4-1 with TRBJ2-1, with D uncertain. Germline CDR1 is MGHRA and CDR2 is YSYEKL. The CDR3 is 16 amino acids. CDR3 in DNA: TGCGCCAGCAGCCAAGAACGACATAGCTCCTACAGTGAGGAGTTCTTC. This gives the protein CASSQERHSSYSEEFF.

The sample holds a few counts of this clonotype. This could be a read error, since a much larger clone is one nucleotide away. The gene calls are TRBV29-1 and TRBJ2-5; D perhaps matches TRBD2 (7 bases). V lost 4 bases, J lost 9 bases, and 27 bases lay in between. The CDR3 runs to 16 residues. Per germline, CDR1 SQVTM and CDR2 ANQGSEA. Written as DNA, the CDR3 is TGCAGCGTTGGGTCAGACAGGCTCGGGGGGCTTCTGGCCCAGTACTTC. Translating gives CSVGSDRLGGLLAQYF.

In this sample, this clonotype turned up many times. The chain uses TRBV6-5 and TRBJ2-1; 9 nucleotides align to TRBD2. The CDR3 runs to 12 residues. The V gene's germline CDR1 is MNHEY and CDR2 SVGAGI. J gave up 13 bases and V 2 bases, and 3 bases lay outside the gene matches. The CDR3 region is CASSYGTSPQFF. CDR3 DNA sequence: TGTGCCAGCAGTTACGGGACTAGCCCTCAGTTCTTC.

A remark on this clonotype: Compared with germline, one end of the junction differs, possibly owing to a read error. The chain couples TRBV5-6 to TRBJ1-4; 8 bases match TRBD1. In germline, CDR1 is SGHDT, CDR2 YYEEEE. The CDR3 is made up of 16 amino acids. CDR3 coding DNA: TGTGCCAGCAGCTTGTTGGGACAGGCAGGTCGCGAAAAATTGTTTTTT. Translation: CASSLLGQAGREKLFF.

The CDR3 protein is CASSGQGRAYEQYF. The DNA of the CDR3 is TGTGCCAGCAGTGGACAGGGGCGAGCCTACGAGCAGTACTTC. The chain joins TRBV2 to TRBJ2-7; the match to TRBD1 covers 8 bases. Germline values: CDR1 SNHLY, CDR2 FYNNEI. The CDR3 is 14 residues long. The V gene end was trimmed by 4 bases and the J gene end by 2 bases; junction bases not matched to a gene: 4.

This clonotype was counted a few times. V is TRBV20-1 and J is TRBJ2-3; no clear D. Germline V CDR1 and CDR2: DFQATT, SNEGSKA (reference sequence). Trimming cost V 7 bases and J 2 bases, with 13 bases left between them. The CDR3 is 13 residues long. CDR3 region: CSVAEGSTDTQYF. The DNA of the CDR3 is TGCAGTGTGGCCGAAGGCTCCACAGATACGCAGTATTTT.

With respect to this clonotype: One end of the junction fails to match germline, which may point to a read error. This chain links TRBV10-3 with TRBJ1-1, with TRBD1 as a possible D gene (6 bases). The CDR3 spans 13 residues. Germline assignment: CDR1 ENHRY and CDR2 SYGVKD. CDR3 residues: CAISEDRKTGAFF. CDR3 DNA: TGTGCCATCAGTGAGGACAGGAAGACTGGAGCTTTCTTT.

The chain recombines TRBV20-1 with TRBJ1-1, with 7 nucleotides matching TRBD1. The V segment lost 5 bases and the J segment 1 base; nucleotides outside the gene matches: 13. Per germline, CDR1 DFQATT and CDR2 SNEGSKA (reference sequence). The CDR3 runs 16 residues. CDR3 bases: TGCAGTGCTGGGAGTTGGGGACAGCCACCGAACACTGAAGCTTTCTTT. It translates to CSAGSWGQPPNTEAFF.

With regard to this clonotype: Likely a read error: the CDR3 ends without its conserved phenylalanine or tryptophan. The DNA is omitted, as the CDR3 cannot be located on it reliably, and the CDR3 follows TCRdb's listing. CDR3 loop: CSVGELDAGELIL. This chain connects TRBV29-1 to TRBJ2-2; the listed D gene, TRBD2, was not tested against the DNA. The length of the CDR3 is 13 amino acids, counting both ends. CDR1 and CDR2 from the germline V gene are SQVTM and ANQGSEA.